A selection of T cell receptor beta chains follows, all from one sample in a study of CD8 T cells in ankylosing spondylitis. TCRdb ran MiXCR on the 5' RACE reads and lists one entry per CDR3 protein. This table has roughly 180,000 distinct CDR3 sequences, over 10% appearing once. The sample comprised blood, either unsorted or a sorted T cell fraction (not recorded which). The receptors here all came from a female donor with ankylosing spondylitis or in good health (not recorded which). Each CDR3 is given with its conserved first and last residue. The D gene is left open where the match is weak. Clone size, where shown, is once, few, many, or a class for clones that have expanded.

abundance	j_gene	v_gene	d_gene	CDR3nt	CDR3aa
many	TRBJ2-7	TRBV15	TRBD2	TGTGCCACCAGCAGAGACTTGGGGCTAGCGGGAGCTCGCGAGCAGTACTTC	CATSRDLGLAGAREQYF
few	TRBJ2-7	TRBV9	TRBD1	TGTGCCAGCAGCGTAGCGGGACAGGGCTCCTACGAGCAGTACTTC	CASSVAGQGSYEQYF
.	TRBJ2-7	TRBV7-8	.	TGTGCCAGCAGAGCTGTCAACACAGGGCCCGGCGAGCAGTACTTC	CASRAVNTGPGEQYF
many	TRBJ2-5	TRBV7-9	TRBD2	TGTGCCAGCAGCACCATTACCGGGACTAGCAAAGAGACCCAGTACTTC	CASSTITGTSKETQYF
many	TRBJ1-2	TRBV20-1	TRBD1	TGCAGTGCTACCCCCTGGACAGGGGGCGACTATGGCTACACCTTC	CSATPWTGGDYGYTF
many	TRBJ2-5	TRBV20-1	.	TGCAGTGCTCCAACGACTAGAATAGAGACCCAGTACTTC	CSAPTTRIETQYF
few	TRBJ2-3	TRBV18	TRBD2	TGTGCCAGCTCACCGAAGACTAGCATAGCAGATACGCAGTATTTT	CASSPKTSIADTQYF
.	TRBJ2-7	TRBV30	.	TGTGCCTGGAGAGATGGGGCCTGGGAGTACTTC	CAWRDGAWEYF
.	TRBJ2-3	TRBV11-2	.	TGTGCCAGCAGCTTAGAGGACGGAATAGGAGATACGCAGTATTTT	CASSLEDGIGDTQYF
.	TRBJ1-1	TRBV4-3	.	TGCGCCAGCAGCCAAAGCAGGGAGAACACTGAAGCTTTCTTT	CASSQSRENTEAFF
few	TRBJ2-7	TRBV5-1	.	TGCGCCAGCAGCTTGGTCCCTTTCGCGACCTACGAGCAGTACTTC	CASSLVPFATYEQYF
many	TRBJ1-3	TRBV12-3/TRBV12-4	TRBD1	TGTGCCAGCAGCCCTGGACAGGCTGGAAACACCATATATTTT	CASSPGQAGNTIYF
.	TRBJ2-6	TRBV10-3	.	TGTGCCATCAGTGATCCCCGATCCTCTGGGGCCAACGTCCTGACTTTC	CAISDPRSSGANVLTF
many	TRBJ2-7	TRBV9	.	TGTGCCAGCAGCGGGACAGTCGGGCCATCCTACGAGCAGTACTTC	CASSGTVGPSYEQYF
many	TRBJ1-5	TRBV10-3	.	TGTGCCATCGGAGATAGCAATCAGCCCCAGCATTTT	CAIGDSNQPQHF
many	TRBJ1-1	TRBV5-1	.	TGCGCCAGCAGCTTGGAGGCCGAAAGTTACACTGAAGCTTTCTTT	CASSLEAESYTEAFF
many	TRBJ2-3	TRBV12-3/TRBV12-4	TRBD2	TGTGCCAGCAGTCAACCCGAGGAGCGGGAGGGCCTTCACCCAGATACGCAGTATTTT	CASSQPEEREGLHPDTQYF
.	TRBJ1-1	TRBV27	.	TGTGCCAGCAGTTTATCGGGGGGGGGGGTGGCCACTGAAGCTTTCTTT	CASSLSGGGVATEAFF
many	TRBJ1-4	TRBV7-2	.	TGTGCCAGCAGCGCCCTAGGGGGGGAAAAACTGTTTTTT	CASSALGGEKLFF
.	TRBJ1-1	TRBV12-3/TRBV12-4	.	TGTGCCAGCAGTTTTCACCTGAGGAGTGAAGCTTTCTTT	CASSFHLRSEAFF
many	TRBJ1-1	TRBV29-1	.	TGCAGCGTCCGGACAGTGATAATGAACACTGAAGCTTTCTTT	CSVRTVIMNTEAFF
many	TRBJ2-3	TRBV7-2	TRBD2	TGTGCCAGCAGCATTAGCGGGAGTGGGCTGGCAGATACGCAGTATTTT	CASSISGSGLADTQYF
many	TRBJ2-2	TRBV6-2/TRBV6-3	.	TGTGCCAGCAGTCAATTAGACACCGGGGAGCTGTTTTTT	CASSQLDTGELFF
many	TRBJ1-6	TRBV6-1	.	TGTGCCAGCAGCCCGAGGGGTTCGAATAATTCACCCCTCCACTTT	CASSPRGSNNSPLHF
many	TRBJ2-1	TRBV3-1	TRBD2	TGTGCCAGCAGCCACGTTTTGCGACTAGCGGGAGGGAGAAGGGAGCAGTTCTTC	CASSHVLRLAGGRREQFF
many	TRBJ2-1	TRBV4-2	TRBD2	TGTGCCAGCAGCCAAGCTGGTACTAGCGGGAGCAATCACAATGAGCAGTTCTTC	CASSQAGTSGSNHNEQFF
few	TRBJ2-1	TRBV7-3	TRBD2	TGTGCCAGCAGCTCAAGGGCTAGCGGCCCCTACAATGAGCAGTTCTTC	CASSSRASGPYNEQFF